The clone carrying this T cell receptor (beta chain) was detected a few times. CDR1 MNHNY and CDR2 SVGAGI come from the germline V gene (reference sequence). The V gene end was trimmed by 6 bases and the J gene end by 2 bases; junction bases not matched to a gene: 10. This CDR3 region has 16 residues. Using a J-beta primer mix together with a sample-barcoded 5' primer, a second PCR was run for about 6 to 11 cycles. MiXCR was run by TCRdb on the 5' RACE reads, yielding one entry per CDR3 protein. The sample yields nearly 800,000 distinct CDR3 sequences, roughly 25% seen once. The data were obtained in a study of blood T cells in healthy people across ages. The same data also contributed to another study, on T cells of mothers and their children.

The genes are TRBV6-6 and TRBJ2-1; 7 bases agree with TRBD1. The sample was blood. The clonotype originates from a boy younger than 18 in good health. CDR3 residues: CASSPGQLRAYNEQFF. DNA for the CDR3: TGTGCCAGCAGCCCGGGACAGCTAAGGGCCTACAATGAGCAGTTCTTC.